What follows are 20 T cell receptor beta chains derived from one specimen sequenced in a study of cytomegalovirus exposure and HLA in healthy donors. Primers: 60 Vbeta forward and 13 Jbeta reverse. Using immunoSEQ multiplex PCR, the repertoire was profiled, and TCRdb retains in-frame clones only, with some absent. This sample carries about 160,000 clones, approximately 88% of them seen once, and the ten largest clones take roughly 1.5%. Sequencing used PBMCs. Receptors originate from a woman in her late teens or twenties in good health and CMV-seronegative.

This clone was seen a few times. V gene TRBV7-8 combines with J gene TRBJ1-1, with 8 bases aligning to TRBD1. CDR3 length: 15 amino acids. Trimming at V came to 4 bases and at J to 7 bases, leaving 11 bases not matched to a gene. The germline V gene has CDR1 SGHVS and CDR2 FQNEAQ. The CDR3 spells CASSSHGSGGNEAFF. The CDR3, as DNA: TGTGCCAGCAGCTCGCATGGATCAGGGGGCAATGAAGCTTTCTTT.

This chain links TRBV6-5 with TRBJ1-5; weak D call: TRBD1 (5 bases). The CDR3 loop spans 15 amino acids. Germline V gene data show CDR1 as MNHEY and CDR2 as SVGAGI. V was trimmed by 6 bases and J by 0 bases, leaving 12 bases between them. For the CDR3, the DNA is TGTGCCAGCAGACGGCAGGGATATAGCAATCAGCCCCAGCATTTT. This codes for CASRRQGYSNQPQHF.

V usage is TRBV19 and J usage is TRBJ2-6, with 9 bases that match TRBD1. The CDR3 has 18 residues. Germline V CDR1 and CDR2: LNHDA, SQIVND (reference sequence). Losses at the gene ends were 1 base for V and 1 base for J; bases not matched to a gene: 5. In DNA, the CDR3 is TGTGCCAGTAGTATAGGGAGACAGGGGGTTTCTGGGGCCAACGTCCTGACTTTC. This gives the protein CASSIGRQGVSGANVLTF.

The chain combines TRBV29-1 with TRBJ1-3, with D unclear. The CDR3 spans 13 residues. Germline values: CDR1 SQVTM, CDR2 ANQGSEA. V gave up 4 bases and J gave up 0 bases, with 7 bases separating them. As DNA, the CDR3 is TGCAGCGTTGTGACATCCTCTGGAAACACCATATATTTT. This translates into CSVVTSSGNTIYF.

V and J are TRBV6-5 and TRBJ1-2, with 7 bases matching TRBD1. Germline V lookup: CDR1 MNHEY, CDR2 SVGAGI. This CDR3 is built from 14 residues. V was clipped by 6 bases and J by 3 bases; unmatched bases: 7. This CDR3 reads CASRTGFWDYGYTF. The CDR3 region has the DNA TGTGCCAGCAGGACAGGGTTTTGGGACTATGGCTACACCTTC.

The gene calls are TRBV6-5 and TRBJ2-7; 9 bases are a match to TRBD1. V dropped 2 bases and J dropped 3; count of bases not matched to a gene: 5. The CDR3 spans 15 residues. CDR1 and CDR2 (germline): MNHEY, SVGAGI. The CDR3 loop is CASSYAGTGIYEQYF. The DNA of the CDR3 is TGTGCCAGCAGTTACGCCGGGACAGGGATCTACGAGCAGTACTTC.

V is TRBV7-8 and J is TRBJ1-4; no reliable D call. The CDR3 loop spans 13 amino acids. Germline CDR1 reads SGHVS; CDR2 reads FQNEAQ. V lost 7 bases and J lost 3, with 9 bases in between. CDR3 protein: CASMGYANEKLFF. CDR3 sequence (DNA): TGTGCCAGCATGGGCTACGCTAATGAAAAACTGTTTTTT.

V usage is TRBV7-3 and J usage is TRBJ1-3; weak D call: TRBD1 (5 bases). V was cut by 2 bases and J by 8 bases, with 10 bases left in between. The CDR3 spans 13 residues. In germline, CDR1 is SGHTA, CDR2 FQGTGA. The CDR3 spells CASSLLGGDTIYF. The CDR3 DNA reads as TGTGCCAGCAGCTTATTGGGGGGGGACACCATATATTTT. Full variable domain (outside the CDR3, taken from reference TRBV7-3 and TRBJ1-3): GAGVSQTPSNKVTEKGKYVELRCDPISGHTALYWYRQSLGQGPEFLIYFQGTGAADDSGLPNDRFFAVRPEGSVSTLKIQRTERGDSAVYLCASSLLGGDTIYFGEGSWLTVV.

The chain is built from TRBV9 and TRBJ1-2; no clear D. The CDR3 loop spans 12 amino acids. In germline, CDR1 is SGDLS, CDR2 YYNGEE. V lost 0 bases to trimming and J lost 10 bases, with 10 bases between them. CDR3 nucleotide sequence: TGTGCCAGCAGCGTAGGAGGGAGGGACTACACCTTC. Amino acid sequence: CASSVGGRDYTF.

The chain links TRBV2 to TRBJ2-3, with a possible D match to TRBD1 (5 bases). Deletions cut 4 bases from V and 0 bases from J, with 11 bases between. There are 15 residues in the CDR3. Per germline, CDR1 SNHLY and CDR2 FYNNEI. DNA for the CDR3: TGTGCCAGCAGTGGACAGCCGACTAGCACAGATACGCAGTATTTT. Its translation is CASSGQPTSTDTQYF.

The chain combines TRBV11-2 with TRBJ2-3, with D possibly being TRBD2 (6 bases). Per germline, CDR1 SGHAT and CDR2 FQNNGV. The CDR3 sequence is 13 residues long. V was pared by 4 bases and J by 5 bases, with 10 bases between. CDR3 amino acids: CASSSGLLDTQYF. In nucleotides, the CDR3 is TGTGCCAGCAGCTCGGGACTGCTAGATACGCAGTATTTT.

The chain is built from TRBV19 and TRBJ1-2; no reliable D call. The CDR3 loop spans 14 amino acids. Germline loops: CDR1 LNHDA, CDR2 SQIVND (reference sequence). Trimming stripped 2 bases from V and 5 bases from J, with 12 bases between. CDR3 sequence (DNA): TGTGCCAGTAGTATAAGTACAGCTCCATATGGCTACACCTTC. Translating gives CASSISTAPYGYTF.

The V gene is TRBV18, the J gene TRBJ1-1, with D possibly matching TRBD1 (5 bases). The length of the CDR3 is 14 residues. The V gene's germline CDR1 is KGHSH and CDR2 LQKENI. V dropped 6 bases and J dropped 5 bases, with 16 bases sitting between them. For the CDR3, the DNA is TGTGCCAGCTCCCATGAAGGGGTAGGGACTGAAGCTTTCTTT. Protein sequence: CASSHEGVGTEAFF.

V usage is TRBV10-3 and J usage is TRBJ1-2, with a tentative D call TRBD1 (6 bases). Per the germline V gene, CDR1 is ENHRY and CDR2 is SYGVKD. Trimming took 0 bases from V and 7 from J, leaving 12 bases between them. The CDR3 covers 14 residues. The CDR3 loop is CAISESGQGTGYTF. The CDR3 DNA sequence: TGTGCCATCAGTGAGTCGGGGCAGGGGACTGGCTACACCTTC.

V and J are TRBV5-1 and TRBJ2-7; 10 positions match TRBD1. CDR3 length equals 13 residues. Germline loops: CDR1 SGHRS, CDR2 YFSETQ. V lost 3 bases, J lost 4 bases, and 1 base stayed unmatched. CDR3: CASSWTGGYEQYF. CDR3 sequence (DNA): TGCGCCAGCAGCTGGACAGGGGGGTACGAGCAGTACTTC.

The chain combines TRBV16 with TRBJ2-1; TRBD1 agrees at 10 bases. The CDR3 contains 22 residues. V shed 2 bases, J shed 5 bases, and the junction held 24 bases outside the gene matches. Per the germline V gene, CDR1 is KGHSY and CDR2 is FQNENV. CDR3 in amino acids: CASSQGWTGGVGILVRNNEQFF. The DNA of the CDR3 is TGTGCCAGCAGCCAAGGCTGGACAGGGGGAGTCGGTATCCTCGTGCGTAACAATGAGCAGTTCTTC.

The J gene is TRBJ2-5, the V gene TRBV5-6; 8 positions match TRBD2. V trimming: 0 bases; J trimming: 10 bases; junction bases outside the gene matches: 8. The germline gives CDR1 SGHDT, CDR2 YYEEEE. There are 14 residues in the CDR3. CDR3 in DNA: TGTGCCAGCAGCTTGGTCCAGCCGGGGGGGGACCAGTACTTC. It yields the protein CASSLVQPGGDQYF.

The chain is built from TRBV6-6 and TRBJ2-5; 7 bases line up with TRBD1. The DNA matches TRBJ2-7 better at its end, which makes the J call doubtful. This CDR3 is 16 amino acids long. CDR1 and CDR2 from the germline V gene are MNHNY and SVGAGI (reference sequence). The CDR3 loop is CASSYSTGTSSYEQYF. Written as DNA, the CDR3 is TGTGCCAGCAGTTACTCGACAGGGACGAGCTCCTACGAGCAGTACTTC.

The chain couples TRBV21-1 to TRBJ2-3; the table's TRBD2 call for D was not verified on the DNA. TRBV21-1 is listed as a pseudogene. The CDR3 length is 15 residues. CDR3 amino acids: CASSNRGGFPDTQYF. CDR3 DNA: TGTGCCAGCAGCAACCGGGGGGGGTTTCCAGATACGCAGTATTTT.

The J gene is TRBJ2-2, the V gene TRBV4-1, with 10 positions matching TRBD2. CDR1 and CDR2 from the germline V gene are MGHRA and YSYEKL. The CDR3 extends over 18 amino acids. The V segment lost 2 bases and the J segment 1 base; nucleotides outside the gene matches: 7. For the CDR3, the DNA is TGCGCCAGCAGCCAACCTACTAGCGGGGCGCAGAACACCGGGGAGCTGTTTTTT. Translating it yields CASSQPTSGAQNTGELFF.